This is a list of T cell receptor beta chains from one sample in a study of response to subunit inactivated influenza vaccine. MiXCR, applied by TCRdb to the RT-PCR reads, yields one record per CDR3 protein. This table has about 570,000 distinct CDR3 sequences, roughly 10% appearing once. The same sample was also studied in work on T cells expressing NK-cell markers.

This specimen consisted of PBMCs from blood, obtained on the day of vaccination. The origin of the receptors is a man aged 50 or older who received an inactivated influenza vaccine. CDR3s leave out the opening cysteine and the closing phenylalanine or tryptophan. Each record gives: J gene, V gene, CDR3 protein.

TRBJ2-1	TRBV6-6	ASNGQGGEQF
TRBJ2-7	TRBV4-3	ASSQDAGLEQY
TRBJ1-6	TRBV27	ASSFVGRGNSPLH
TRBJ2-7	TRBV6-5	ASSYVQGATYEQY
TRBJ2-7	TRBV29-1	SVGSSGRANEQY
TRBJ2-5	TRBV15	ATSREETQY
TRBJ2-3	TRBV7-2	ASSLARSYTQY
TRBJ2-2	TRBV4-3	ASSPEAGNTGELF
TRBJ1-1	TRBV12-3/TRBV12-4	ASSVTGNTEAF
TRBJ2-5	TRBV6-1	ASSPDSLRQETQY
TRBJ1-5	TRBV6-2/TRBV6-3	ASSYENNHQPQH
TRBJ2-3	TRBV7-9	ASSLIGGGADTQY
TRBJ1-5	TRBV24-1	ATSARWGGNQPQH
TRBJ1-2	TRBV5-1	ASSLATNYGYT
TRBJ1-2	TRBV5-1	ASSLGAGGGYT
TRBJ2-3	TRBV7-3	ASSLTRASGRATDTQY
TRBJ2-1	TRBV11-3	ASSTPGTNEQF
TRBJ2-3	TRBV9	ASSVDWPITDTQY
TRBJ2-3	TRBV30	AWSLDGQGTDTQY
TRBJ1-1	TRBV4-2	ASSQTGTSLNTEAF
TRBJ2-7	TRBV27	ASSLSVAGVDWQY
TRBJ2-5	TRBV19	ASRRGGALSETQY
TRBJ1-6	TRBV5-1	ASSGTENSPLH
TRBJ2-7	TRBV28	ASSLFLKMGDTQYEQY
TRBJ2-2	TRBV2	AGSGQGSGELF
TRBJ1-3	TRBV9	ASSVTGVSGNTIY
TRBJ2-3	TRBV5-1	ASSLSGLYTDTQY
TRBJ1-6	TRBV30	AWSLGRGGMYNSPLH
TRBJ1-1	TRBV5-1	ASSAFGDTEAF
TRBJ2-5	TRBV4-1	ASSQEGAVSQETQY
TRBJ2-3	TRBV6-1	ASSTGTGGITQY
TRBJ2-7	TRBV20-1	SGGTGQLYEQY
TRBJ1-2	TRBV20-1	SARAPNLYGYT
TRBJ1-5	TRBV28	ASSFRAQYSNQPQH
TRBJ2-1	TRBV7-6	ASSLYGSGDEQF
TRBJ2-3	TRBV20-1	SAQGLAGGQDTQY
TRBJ1-2	TRBV28	ATQTALTNYGYT
TRBJ2-1	TRBV29-1	STRGRPELNEQF
TRBJ1-1	TRBV12-3/TRBV12-4	ASTLGGRRTEAF
TRBJ2-3	TRBV11-2	ASSLGLAEGGTQY
TRBJ2-3	TRBV20-1	SAQTGLTDTQY
TRBJ2-2	TRBV4-3	ASSHSRSGEELF
TRBJ2-3	TRBV18	ASSPSGQGVRDTQY
TRBJ2-2	TRBV15	ATSRESGAGGLF
TRBJ1-1	TRBV29-1	SVVARGLNTEAF
TRBJ2-5	TRBV18	ASSPRDRVRETQY
TRBJ1-5	TRBV5-1	ASRIDSSNQPQH
TRBJ2-1	TRBV20-1	SARDPGGGYNEQF
TRBJ1-2	TRBV6-1	ASSERQAPYGYT
TRBJ2-5	TRBV20-1	SARGRRGGETQY